This passage covers 29 T cell receptor beta chains from one sample sequenced in a study of control samples from healthy donors and cancer patients. The method was immunoSEQ multiplex PCR; TCRdb's version includes in-frame clones alone and lacks a portion of them. The table includes 55,000 to 70,000 clones, almost 90% detected once. Material: PBMCs. The source of these receptors is a man aged 60-69 years with colorectal cancer.

The chain employs TRBV9 and TRBJ2-5, with TRBD1 as a possible D gene (6 bases). V gave up 0 bases and J gave up 5 bases, with 8 bases separating them. Germline V lookup: CDR1 SGDLS, CDR2 YYNGEE. The CDR3 runs to 13 residues. Written as DNA, the CDR3 is TGTGCCAGCAGCGTAGCTACAGGGGAGACCCAGTACTTC. Residues: CASSVATGETQYF. The variable domain in full, completed from reference TRBV9 and TRBJ2-5, reads DSGVTQTPKHLITATGQRVTLRCSPRSGDLSVYWYQQSLDQGLQFLIQYYNGEERAKGNILERFSAQQFPDLHSELNLSSLELGDSALYFCASSVATGETQYFGPGTRLLVL.

This clone was picked up one time. The rearrangement uses TRBV5-1 and TRBJ2-7, with 11 bases aligning to TRBD2. The CDR3 length is 14 residues. The V gene's germline CDR1 is SGHRS and CDR2 YFSETQ. With V trimmed by 2 bases and J by 4 bases, 2 bases remained unmatched. The CDR3 DNA reads TGCGCCAGCAGCTTAGGGACTAGCGGATACGAGCAGTACTTC. Translated: CASSLGTSGYEQYF.

This chain links TRBV4-1 with TRBJ1-2; no definite D call. The germline gives CDR1 MGHRA, CDR2 YSYEKL. The CDR3 covers 13 residues. The V end was cut by 4 bases, the J end by 2 bases, with 8 bases between. The CDR3 DNA reads as TGCGCCAGCAGCCCGACAAGGAACTATGGCTACACCTTC. Protein product: CASSPTRNYGYTF.

The V gene is TRBV12-5, the J gene TRBJ2-4; D may match TRBD1 or TRBD2 (7 bases each). The CDR3 is 16 residues long. The V end lost 7 bases, the J end lost 4 bases, and 20 bases lay between the germline ends. Looked up from germline, CDR1 is LGHNT and CDR2 is FRNRAP. Here the CDR3 reads CASASGAGQRKNIQYF. As DNA, the CDR3 is TGTGCTAGTGCCTCTGGAGCGGGACAGAGGAAAAACATTCAGTACTTC.

The chain links TRBV18 to TRBJ2-7; 10 nucleotides align to TRBD2. With V trimmed by 3 bases and J by 2 bases, 7 bases remained unmatched. The CDR3 contains 16 residues. Germline V gene data show CDR1 as KGHSH and CDR2 as LQKENI. CDR3 in DNA: TGTGCCAGCTCACCCAATCCTAGCGGGAGAACCTACGAGCAGTACTTC. This gives the protein CASSPNPSGRTYEQYF.

The J gene is TRBJ2-7, the V gene TRBV18, with 8 bases aligning to TRBD2. Germline V gene lookup returns CDR1 KGHSH and CDR2 LQKENI. The CDR3 spans 17 residues. The ends lost 2 bases at V and 2 bases at J; junction bases unmatched: 11. The CDR3 sequence is CASSPTLGAGVPYEQYF. Here the CDR3 DNA reads TGTGCCAGCTCACCAACTTTAGGAGCGGGGGTTCCCTACGAGCAGTACTTC. Supplemented by reference TRBV18 and TRBJ2-7, the full variable domain reads NAGVMQNPRHLVRRRGQEARLRCSPMKGHSHVYWYRQLPEEGLKFMVYLQKENIIDESGMPKERFSAEFPKEGPSILRIQQVVRGDSAAYFCASSPTLGAGVPYEQYFGPGTRLTVT.

V and J are TRBV11-3 and TRBJ2-1; 9 nucleotides agree with TRBD2. CDR1 and CDR2 from the germline V gene are SGHNT and YENEEA. Trimming removed 5 bases from V and 9 bases from J; junction bases left unmatched: 20. CDR3 length equals 18 residues. CDR3 sequence (DNA): TGTGCCAGCAGCCCTAACCCGGGGTGGGCTAGCGGGGTAGGTGAGCAGTTCTTC. It codes for CASSPNPGWASGVGEQFF.

The chain has TRBV7-6 and TRBJ2-3, with D possibly TRBD2 on 7 matching bases. The CDR3 has 15 residues. V lost 0 bases and J 5 bases, leaving 12 bases between the germline ends. Germline V gene data show CDR1 as SGHVS and CDR2 as FNYEAQ. Written as DNA, the CDR3 is TGTGCCAGCAGCTTAGCGGGGGGGCCAATAGATACGCAGTATTTT. As protein: CASSLAGGPIDTQYF.

The chain joins TRBV7-9 to TRBJ2-3; D is unresolved. Germline V gene lookup returns CDR1 SEHNR and CDR2 FQNEAQ (reference sequence). The V gene lost 8 bases and the J gene lost 0 bases, with 12 bases spanning the gap. This CDR3 is 14 amino acids long. Here the CDR3 DNA reads TGTGCCAGCTCCCGTGGCGCGAGCACAGATACGCAGTATTTT. Amino acids: CASSRGASTDTQYF.

The CDR3 spells CATQKGREETQYF. The CDR3 bases are TGTGCCACCCAGAAAGGGAGGGAAGAGACCCAGTACTTC. V gene TRBV2 combines with J gene TRBJ2-5; the match to TRBD2 covers 7 bases. V was pared by 10 bases and J by 3 bases, with 8 bases of the junction left unmatched. Germline CDR1 reads SNHLY; CDR2 reads FYNNEI. This CDR3 has 13 amino acids.

This chain uses TRBV5-4 with TRBJ1-6; 7 positions match TRBD1. V dropped 7 bases and J dropped 10; count of bases not matched to a gene: 14. This CDR3 region has 15 residues. Germline V lookup: CDR1 SGHNT, CDR2 YYREEE (reference sequence). CDR3 amino acids: CASQRGGSGGSPLHF. In DNA form, the CDR3 reads TGTGCCAGCCAACGCGGGGGGTCAGGGGGATCACCCCTCCACTTT.

The V call is TRBV19, the J call TRBJ1-6; 9 nucleotides match TRBD1. Germline CDR1 is LNHDA and CDR2 is SQIVND (reference sequence). CDR3 size: 15 residues. Trimming at V came to 6 bases and at J to 10 bases, leaving 10 bases not matched to a gene. DNA for the CDR3: TGTGCCAGTAGGCAGACCGGGACAGGGAACTCACCCCTCCACTTT. Protein: CASRQTGTGNSPLHF. Drawing the rest from reference TRBV19 and TRBJ1-6, the complete variable domain is DGGITQSPKYLFRKEGQNVTLSCEQNLNHDAMYWYRQDPGQGLRLIYYSQIVNDFQKGDIAEGYSVSREKKESFPLTVTSAQKNPTAFYLCASRQTGTGNSPLHFGNGTRLTVT.

The chain links TRBV28 to TRBJ2-4; 10 positions agree with TRBD2. Losses at the gene ends were 5 bases for V and 0 bases for J; bases not matched to a gene: 10. The CDR3 consists of 18 residues. From germline, CDR1 is MDHEN and CDR2 SYDVKM. The CDR3 is CASSKGAGGLLAKNIQYF. The CDR3 DNA reads TGTGCCAGCAGTAAGGGAGCGGGGGGGTTGCTAGCCAAAAACATTCAGTACTTC.

The rearrangement uses TRBV2 and TRBJ2-7; 8 positions agree with TRBD1. V dropped 3 bases and J dropped 1; count of bases not matched to a gene: 5. The CDR3 runs 15 residues. Germline CDR1 SNHLY, CDR2 FYNNEI. CDR3 sequence: CASSEETGGSYEQYF. The CDR3 nucleotides read TGTGCCAGCAGTGAGGAAACAGGGGGGTCCTACGAGCAGTACTTC. Looking up the rest from reference TRBV2 and TRBJ2-7 gives the full variable domain: EPEVTQTPSHQVTQMGQEVILRCVPISNHLYFYWYRQILGQKVEFLVSFYNNEISEKSEIFDDQFSVERPDGSNFTLKIRSTKLEDSAMYFCASSEETGGSYEQYFGPGTRLTVT.

Turning to this clone: Its ends do not fully match the called genes, so a read error is possible. This sample also contains other DNA sequences that code for the same CDR3. This chain uses TRBV7-3 with TRBJ2-3; D perhaps matches TRBD1 (8 bases). CDR1 is SGHTA, CDR2 FQGTGA, per germline. The CDR3 is 16 amino acids. The DNA of the CDR3 is TGTGCCAGCAGCGTAACAGGGGGGAGGGGCCGAGATACGCAGTATTTT. Translation gives CASSVTGGRGRDTQYF. Drawing the rest from reference TRBV7-3 and TRBJ2-3, the complete variable domain is GAGVSQTPSNKVTEKGKYVELRCDPISGHTALYWYRQSLGQGPEFLIYFQGTGAADDSGLPNDRFFAVRPEGSVSTLKIQRTERGDSAVYLCASSVTGGRGRDTQYFGPGTRLTVL.

The rearrangement links TRBV7-2 to TRBJ1-6; a possible D gene is TRBD1 (6 bases). The length of the CDR3 is 16 residues. Trimming pared 0 bases from V and 7 bases from J, leaving 13 bases between. Germline values: CDR1 SGHTA, CDR2 FQGNSA. The CDR3 here is CASSLAGAGRNSPLHF. The CDR3 coding sequence is TGTGCCAGCAGCTTAGCGGGGGCAGGACGGAATTCACCCCTCCACTTT. Full variable domain (rest looked up from reference TRBV7-2 and TRBJ1-6): GAGVSQSPSNKVTEKGKDVELRCDPISGHTALYWYRQSLGQGLEFLIYFQGNSAPDKSGLPSDRFSAERTGGSVSTLTIQRTQQEDSAVYLCASSLAGAGRNSPLHFGNGTRLTVT.

The table lists this clone with a count of one. J is TRBJ2-3 and V is TRBV6-5, with D unclear. Trimming stripped 6 bases from V and 0 bases from J, with 7 bases between. The CDR3 is made up of 13 amino acids. Germline V CDR1 and CDR2: MNHEY, SVGAGI. DNA for the CDR3: TGTGCCAGCAGAACGCCTAGCACAGATACGCAGTATTTT. Its translation: CASRTPSTDTQYF.

The gene calls are TRBV10-1 and TRBJ2-2; a possible D gene is TRBD1 (5 bases). This CDR3 is built from 9 residues. Germline V gene sequence: CDR1 WNHNN, CDR2 SYGVQD (reference sequence). CDR3 DNA sequence: TGCAGGGGTACCGGGGAGCTGTTTTTT. The encoded protein is CRGTGELFF.

The chain carries TRBV9 and TRBJ2-2; no clear D gene. Germline CDR1 and CDR2: SGDLS and YYNGEE. Trimming stripped 4 bases from V and 1 base from J, with 11 bases between. The length of the CDR3 is 15 residues. The CDR3: CASSPSWVNTGELFF. The DNA of the CDR3 is TGTGCCAGCAGCCCCAGCTGGGTGAACACCGGGGAGCTGTTTTTT.

V gene TRBV30 combines with J gene TRBJ1-2; D is perhaps TRBD1 (5 bases). V lost 3 bases and J 7 bases, leaving 12 bases between the germline ends. The CDR3 is 12 residues long. From germline, CDR1 is GTSNPN and CDR2 SVGIG (reference sequence). The CDR3 reads CAWSRDRFGYTF. Here the CDR3 DNA reads TGTGCCTGGAGCCGCGACAGATTTGGCTACACCTTC.

The chain's CDR3 is CANSRDTHYEQYF. CDR3 nucleotides: TGTGCCAACTCCCGGGACACGCACTACGAGCAGTACTTC. This chain joins TRBV6-5 and TRBJ2-7; the D gene is possibly TRBD1 (6 bases). V was cut by 10 bases and J by 3 bases, with 16 bases left in between. The CDR3 spans 13 residues. Germline loops: CDR1 MNHEY, CDR2 SVGAGI.

This clone came up a few times. This chain connects TRBV7-9 to TRBJ2-5; D is ambiguous. This CDR3 contains 16 residues. Per the germline V gene, CDR1 is SEHNR and CDR2 is FQNEAQ (reference sequence). Between the trimmed V and J ends, which lost 6 bases and 5 bases, there was a span of 22 bases. The CDR3 region is CASSPIRYPLGETQYF. CDR3 coding DNA: TGTGCCAGCAGTCCCATCCGTTACCCTCTAGGGGAGACCCAGTACTTC. Drawing the rest from reference TRBV7-9 and TRBJ2-5, the complete variable domain is DTGVSQNPRHKITKRGQNVTFRCDPISEHNRLYWYRQTLGQGPEFLTYFQNEAQLEKSRLLSDRFSAERPKGSFSTLEIQRTEQGDSAMYLCASSPIRYPLGETQYFGPGTRLLVL.

V usage is TRBV2 and J usage is TRBJ2-3; unclear D gene. Per germline, CDR1 SNHLY and CDR2 FYNNEI. Between the trimmed V and J ends, which lost 4 bases and 0 bases, there was a span of 11 bases. The CDR3 runs 15 residues. This CDR3 is CASSGGRLSTDTQYF. The CDR3 DNA reads as TGTGCCAGCAGTGGAGGCCGGCTTAGCACAGATACGCAGTATTTT.

This rearrangement joins TRBV6-5 to TRBJ1-1, with TRBD1 matching 9 bases. V shed 6 bases and J 6 bases; nucleotides not matched to a gene: 11. The CDR3 extends over 15 amino acids. CDR1 MNHEY and CDR2 SVGAGI come from the germline V gene. The CDR3, as DNA: TGTGCCAGCAGCATTGGTTTACAGGGGGCTTCTGAAGCTTTCTTT. Residues: CASSIGLQGASEAFF.

This clone was recorded once. This chain uses TRBV30 with TRBJ1-4, with 8 nucleotides matching TRBD1. Germline CDR1 reads GTSNPN; CDR2 reads SVGIG (reference sequence). The CDR3 has 17 residues. V lost 2 bases and J lost 0; bases outside the gene matches: 8. Here the CDR3 DNA reads TGTGCCTGGAGTCGAGACAGGGGACCGACAACTAATGAAAAACTGTTTTTT. Amino acids: CAWSRDRGPTTNEKLFF.

The chain employs TRBV6-6 and TRBJ2-1; 15 bases line up with TRBD2. Germline V gene data show CDR1 as MNHNY and CDR2 as SVGAGI (reference sequence). After removal of 10 bases from V and 7 bases from J, the junction contained 5 bases not matched to a gene. This CDR3 is 14 amino acids long. In DNA form, the CDR3 reads TGTGCCATCCAAGGACTAGCGGGGGGGAATGAGCAGTTCTTC. It yields the protein CAIQGLAGGNEQFF.

This clone has only one observation. The rearrangement links TRBV2 to TRBJ1-2; possibly TRBD1 for D (5 bases). The V and J ends lost 7 bases and 8 bases respectively, with 17 bases between them. The CDR3 is 13 residues long. CDR1 and CDR2 (germline): SNHLY, FYNNEI. CDR3 DNA: TGTGCCAGCAATCGGGGACCAACGCGGGGCTACACCTTC. It specifies CASNRGPTRGYTF.

This clone has only a few counts. The chain recombines TRBV28 with TRBJ2-1, with D perhaps TRBD1 (6 bases). This CDR3 has 14 amino acids. Trimming took off 6 bases at V and 5 bases at J, with 14 bases between the two ends. Germline-derived CDR1 and CDR2 are MDHEN and SYDVKM. The CDR3 nucleotides read TGTGCCAGCAGCCTTGGGGGCTTGAACAATGAGCAGTTCTTC. Translating gives CASSLGGLNNEQFF.

The V call is TRBV4-1, the J call TRBJ2-3; D is possibly TRBD2 (6 bases). Germline CDR1 reads MGHRA; CDR2 reads YSYEKL. V was trimmed by 4 bases and J by 0 bases, leaving 26 bases between them. The CDR3 runs 20 residues. CDR3 in DNA: TGCGCCAGCAGCCTTTCCCCTGCGGCGGGAACCCATTCTAGCACAGATACGCAGTATTTT. Residues: CASSLSPAAGTHSSTDTQYF.